This TCR beta chain comes out of a study of technical replicates of blood from a few donors. Assay: immunoSEQ multiplex PCR; the TCRdb copy retains only in-frame clones and omits some. The sample shows about 13,000 clones, 85% to 95% of them seen only once. Germline CDR1 and CDR2: LNHNV and YYDKDF (reference sequence). V lost 5 bases and J 0 bases, leaving 8 bases between the germline ends. The CDR3 has 14 amino acids. The rearrangement joins TRBV15 to TRBJ1-3; D is uncertain. Sequenced sample: PBMCs. The receptor was isolated from a human donor in good health. The CDR3 is CATSSATSGNTIYF. The CDR3 DNA reads as TGTGCCACCAGCTCCGCTACCTCTGGAAACACCATATATTTT.